The present T cell receptor beta chain was sequenced within a study of monozygotic twins with inflammatory bowel disease. The CDR3 covers 16 residues. The germline V gene encodes CDR1 MDHEN and CDR2 SYDVKM. Eight reactions per sample, run separately, yielded cDNA. TCRdb reprocessed the 5' RACE reads; each CDR3 protein has one entry and no DNA is given. The sample data list roughly 320,000 distinct CDR3 sequences. The V and J genes are TRBV28 and TRBJ2-3; as DNA is missing, the TRBD2 call by TCRdb cannot be tested. The specimen was blood. The TCR originated in a human donor with ulcerative colitis or Crohn's disease, or a healthy co-twin of an affected twin (not recorded which). The CDR3 region is CASSTLAGEWTDTQYF.